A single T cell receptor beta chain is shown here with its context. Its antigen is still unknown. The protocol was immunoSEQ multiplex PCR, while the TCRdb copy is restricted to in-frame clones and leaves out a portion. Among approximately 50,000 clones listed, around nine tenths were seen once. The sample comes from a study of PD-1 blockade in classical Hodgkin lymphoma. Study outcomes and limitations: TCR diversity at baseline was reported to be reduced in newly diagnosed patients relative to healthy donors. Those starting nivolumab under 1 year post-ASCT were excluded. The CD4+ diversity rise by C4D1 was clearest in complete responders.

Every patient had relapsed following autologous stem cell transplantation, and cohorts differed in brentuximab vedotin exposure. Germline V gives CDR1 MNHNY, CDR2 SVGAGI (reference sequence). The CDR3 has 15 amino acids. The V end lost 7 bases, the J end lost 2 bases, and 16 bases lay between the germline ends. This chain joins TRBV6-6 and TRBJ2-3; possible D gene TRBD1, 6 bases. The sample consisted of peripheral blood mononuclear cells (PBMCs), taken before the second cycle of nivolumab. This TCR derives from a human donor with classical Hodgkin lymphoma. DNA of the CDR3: TGTGCCAGCAACCCTGACAGGCCTCACACAGATACGCAGTATTTT. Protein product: CASNPDRPHTDTQYF.